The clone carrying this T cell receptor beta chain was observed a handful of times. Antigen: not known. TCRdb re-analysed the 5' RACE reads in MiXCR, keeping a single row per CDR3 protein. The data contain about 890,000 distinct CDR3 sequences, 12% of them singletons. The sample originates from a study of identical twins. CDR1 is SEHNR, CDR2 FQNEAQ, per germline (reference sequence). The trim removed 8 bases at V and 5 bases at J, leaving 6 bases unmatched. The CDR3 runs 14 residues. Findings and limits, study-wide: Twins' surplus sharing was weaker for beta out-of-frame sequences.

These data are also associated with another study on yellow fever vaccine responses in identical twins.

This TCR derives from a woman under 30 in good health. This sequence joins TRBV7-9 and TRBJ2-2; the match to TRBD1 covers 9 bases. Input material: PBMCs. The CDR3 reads CASLRTGDTGELFF. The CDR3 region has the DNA TGTGCCAGCCTAAGGACAGGGGATACCGGGGAGCTGTTTTTT.